Below are 2 T cell receptor beta chains sequenced from a single sample in a study of cytomegalovirus exposure and HLA in healthy donors. The primer mix had 60 Vbeta and 13 Jbeta primers. The assay was immunoSEQ multiplex PCR, and TCRdb's table has in-frame clones only and misses some. The sample carries about 160,000 clones, about 75% recorded once. The sample comprised PBMCs. These receptors were taken from a man between 18 and 35 years old in good health and CMV-seronegative.

The DNA for the CDR3 is TGTGCCAGTACGCAGGGGGCAAATGAGCAGTTCTTC. Translating it yields CASTQGANEQFF. The J gene is TRBJ2-1, the V gene TRBV19; 8 nucleotides agree with TRBD1. V lost 7 bases, J lost 7 bases, and 3 bases stayed unmatched. The CDR3 contains 12 residues. Germline CDR1 is LNHDA and CDR2 is SQIVND (reference sequence). The full variable domain, its missing parts supplied by reference TRBV19 and TRBJ2-1, is DGGITQSPKYLFRKEGQNVTLSCEQNLNHDAMYWYRQDPGQGLRLIYYSQIVNDFQKGDIAEGYSVSREKKESFPLTVTSAQKNPTAFYLCASTQGANEQFFGPGTRLTVL.

The CDR3 DNA follows: TGTGCCAGCAGTTTAGACATCGAGGGGCCCCAGCATTTT. Translation gives CASSLDIEGPQHF. V is TRBV27 and J is TRBJ1-5; the D is unclear. Trimming stripped 2 bases from V and 9 bases from J, with 11 bases between. This CDR3 has 13 amino acids. In germline, CDR1 is MNHEY, CDR2 SMNVEV (reference sequence).